The clone carrying this T cell receptor beta chain was counted a few times. Sequenced by immunoSEQ multiplex PCR; TCRdb stores in-frame clones only, minus some. The sample lists around 690,000 clones; 80% to 95% were seen once. The data are from a study of shared clonotypes between healthy human individuals. The germline gives CDR1 SGHTA, CDR2 FQGTGA. The CDR3 consists of 13 residues. V dropped 7 bases and J dropped 5 bases, with 14 bases sitting between them. This TCR was sampled from a man in his late teens or twenties in good health. Some clones in this sample may be carry-over from other donors' samples. Source material: memory CD8+ T cells from PBMCs. As for subset: CD45RO+ cells pooled with CCR7-negative TemRA cells. This rearrangement joins TRBV7-3 to TRBJ2-5, with D possibly being TRBD2 (5 bases). The CDR3 spells CASNREPWETQYF. CDR3 DNA: TGTGCCAGCAATCGGGAACCATGGGAGACCCAGTACTTC.